This T cell receptor (beta chain) was profiled in a study of blood T cells in healthy people across ages. This clonotype has just a few counts. Deletions cut 0 bases from V and 0 bases from J, with 13 bases between. The CDR3 sequence is 17 residues long. Germline CDR1 reads MGHRA; CDR2 reads YSYEKL. PCR was performed a second time for roughly 7 to 12 cycles using a sample-barcoded 5' primer and a J-beta primer mix. Sequencing of every sample gave 2.5 million or more CDR3-containing paired-end reads. TCRdb reanalysed the 5' RACE reads using MiXCR and keeps one entry per CDR3 protein. In the table there are 1,500,000 or so distinct CDR3 sequences, approximately 43% of which are singletons.

Material: blood. This chain links TRBV4-1 with TRBJ2-3; tentative D call: TRBD1 (5 bases). The sequence came from a woman between 18 and 29 years old in good health. CDR3 region: CASSQERTLISTDTQYF. The CDR3 DNA follows: TGCGCCAGCAGCCAAGAGAGGACATTGATTAGCACAGATACGCAGTATTTT.